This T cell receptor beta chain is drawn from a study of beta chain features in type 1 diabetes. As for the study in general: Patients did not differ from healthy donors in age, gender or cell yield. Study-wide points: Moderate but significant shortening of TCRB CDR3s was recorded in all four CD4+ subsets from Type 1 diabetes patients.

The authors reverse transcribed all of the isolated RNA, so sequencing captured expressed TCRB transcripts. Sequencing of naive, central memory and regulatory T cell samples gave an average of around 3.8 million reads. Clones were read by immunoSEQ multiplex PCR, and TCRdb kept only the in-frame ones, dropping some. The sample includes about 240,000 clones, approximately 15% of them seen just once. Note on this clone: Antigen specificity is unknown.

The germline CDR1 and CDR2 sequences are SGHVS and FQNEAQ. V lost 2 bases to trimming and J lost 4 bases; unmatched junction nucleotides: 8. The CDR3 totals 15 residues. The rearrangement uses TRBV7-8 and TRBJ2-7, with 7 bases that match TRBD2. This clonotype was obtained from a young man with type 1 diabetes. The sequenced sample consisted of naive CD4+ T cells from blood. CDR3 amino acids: CASSLMAGTTYEQYF. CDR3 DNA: TGTGCCAGCAGCTTAATGGCGGGGACTACTTACGAGCAGTACTTC.